This T cell receptor (beta chain) was found in a study of cytomegalovirus exposure and HLA in healthy donors (dated by TCRdb to about 2017). With regard to the full study: According to an earlier analysis of several hundred of the donors, about 170 million T cells yielded over 100 million unique TCR beta sequences and roughly 280 Gb of sequence data. In an earlier analysis of 587 of the donors, high-throughput TCR beta sequencing was used to judge whether each TCR beta V gene segment behaved as functional or pseudogenic. The number of donors typed differed by locus, with about 620-630 for A, B, C, DRB1 and DQB1, 522 for DQA1, 606 for DPA1, and 472 for DPB1. Of the roughly 400 genotyped donors, about 84% fell in the genetic ancestry cluster associated with self-reported Caucasian donors. All discovery cohort repertoires had been generated using a single sequencing platform. Donor age, sex, ethnicity and CMV serostatus were compiled alongside the repertoire data. An early release that covered some 640 HLA-typed donors contained 300 to 350 gigabases of sequencing data and 70 million to 100 million unique TCR sequences. Across about 380 genotyped donors of the cohort, an average of roughly 200,000 unique TCR beta nucleotide sequences per donor were sequenced, and 15% to 20% of those sequences were non-productive. A later genetic analysis took genome-wide SNP genotypes for about three fifths of the 666 donors and used that subset as a discovery cohort. The study was designed to test whether signatures of past pathogen exposure could be identified by cataloging public T cell receptors. Rather than using new phenotypic data, the later analysis identified candidate immune exposures from TCR beta sequences and from how often those sequences occurred across donors. Using immunosequencing, the study profiled T cell repertoires from about 620 subjects and related those repertoires to cytomegalovirus serostatus. A handful of DR-DQ haplotypes were handled as single units for association and clustering because linkage in the cohort was strong. To predict cytomegalovirus infection status, the study combined high-throughput TCR immunosequencing, statistical association of individual TCRs with disease status, and machine learning. A later analysis re-examined previously published TCR beta repertoires from 610 or so donors and added high-resolution HLA genotyping to investigate patterns of TCR occurrence. Along with the approximately 700-subject first cohort, a separate validation cohort of around 110 different subjects was used. Class I and class II HLA loci were covered by the typing at four-digit resolution. General conclusions and limits of the study: A further reported finding was that TCR beta sequences accurately predicted the HLA-A and HLA-B alleles for most subjects in the first cohort. When HLA alleles, especially DR and DQ, strongly co-occurred, attributing TCR associations to individual alleles was difficult. According to the authors, the approach could potentially be generalized to other disease states and immunological phenotypes. Some 16 rarely observed V segments, including chromosome 9 orphons, were excluded from the earlier analysis of several hundred of the donors because counts were too low. A later analysis found that TCR association rates varied across HLA loci, with DRB1 alleles showing the most associated TCRs and HLA-C alleles the fewest. In vitro tests confirmed that a few of the cytomegalovirus-associated TCR beta chains recognize cytomegalovirus antigens. Because some donors lacked HLA typing at each locus, the association tests relied only on the typed subset. The presence/absence analyses assumed that sequencing depth was roughly uniform across donors, and that assumption may not be true. In the study, approximately 160 TCR beta chains were listed as associated with cytomegalovirus. Immune exposure information for the cohort was limited to CMV serostatus. In both the original and validation cohorts, the classifier was reported to diagnose cytomegalovirus status with high specificity and sensitivity. At a false discovery rate of 0.05, a later analysis linked some 18,000 TCR beta sequences to specific HLA alleles. According to a later analysis, parvovirus B19, influenza, CMV and Epstein-Barr virus appeared linked to several top co-occurrence clusters. Most TCR sequences were seen in very few donors, while some public TCRs were found in many individuals. Some IMGT-functional V segments, including TRBV6-2 and TRBV6-3, could not be told apart with the 87-base-pair reads, so those segments were excluded. Compared with the approximately 670-donor mean, donors in an Asian-associated ancestry cluster had fewer N-insertions in productive TCRs, according to a later genetic analysis. A later analysis found that HLA-associated TCR beta chains were more clonally expanded and had lower generation probabilities than equally common non-associated chains. This cohort had only TCR beta chains sequenced, and the lack of alpha or paired-chain data limited which features could be detected. A cluster of highly shared sequence variants was judged likely to be a technical artifact of the sequencing pipeline. In an earlier analysis of about 600 of the donors, most TCR beta V segments appeared in productive rearrangements about 87% or about 30% of the time, broadly matching IMGT annotations. Linkage disequilibrium might explain the correlated functional status among segregating V segments, but an unknown experimental factor could not be ruled out. A later analysis found that most CMV-associated TCR beta chains appeared HLA-restricted, with HLA associations seemingly driven largely by CMV exposure. In a later genetic analysis, a missense DCLRE1C variant was associated with V-gene and J-gene trimming of TCR beta chains, and the association was replicated in an independent cohort.

Note on this clone: No cognate antigen has been identified for it. Per-base quality was not reported, and no clone a single base away is much larger than it.

Library construction relied on the immunoSEQ multiplex PCR assay. For the multiplex PCR, a mixture combining 60 forward primers for TCR Vbeta segments and 13 reverse primers for TCR Jbeta segments was used. The CDR3 region of rearranged TCR beta genes was amplified from genomic DNA by a multiplex PCR assay. The amplified TCR beta libraries were sequenced on the Illumina HiSeq System as 87-base-pair reads. In the authors' own workflow: In a later analysis, some 80 million unique TCR beta chains were counted across the 690 or so repertoires, and about 10 million of these chains were shared by at least two donors. To remove PCR and sequencing errors, raw reads were error-corrected and collapsed into unique sequences using a nearest-neighbor algorithm that merged closely related sequences. Alignment of CDR3 sequences to IMGT reference sequences was used to assign V, D and J gene segments. For a sequence to be retained, at least a six-nucleotide match to both a V gene segment and a J gene segment was required. Rearrangements were called productive when the CDR3 lacked stop codons and stayed in frame with V and J; all others were non-productive. CDR3 was defined according to IMGT convention as the region running from the second conserved V-encoded cysteine to the conserved J-encoded phenylalanine. Sequences without an unambiguous match to a single V gene segment were excluded from the earlier analysis of several hundred of the donors. An earlier analysis of about 590 of the donors classified V segments as functional when productive rearrangements were above 56.7% and as segregating when the standard deviation between donors was above 5%. A statistical classification framework was built to diagnose cytomegalovirus status from the catalog of TCR beta chain sequences. In a later analysis, TCR nucleotide sequences were compared against IMGT/GENE-DB human TR gene sequences so that V and J genes could be assigned. The TCRdist pipeline was used in a later analysis to assign CDR3 sequences and most-parsimonious VDJ recombination scenarios. A later analysis defined each TCR beta chain by its CDR3 amino acid sequence plus V-gene family, and excluded reads lacking a unique V-gene family. In a later analysis, 450 to 600 highly shared, low-generation-probability nucleotide sequences were removed to address suspected cross-contamination and a sequencing artifact. In a later analysis, a clonal expansion index was calculated for each public chain from normalized within-repertoire ranks of inferred template counts. In a later analysis, generation probabilities were computed with a VDJ recombination model fitted to out-of-frame rearrangements, and the resulting probabilities were checked against IGoR. A later analysis scored TCR-TCR, TCR-HLA and TCR-CMV co-occurrence with hypergeometric tests, applying a repertoire-size bias correction to TCR pairs. A later analysis estimated false discovery rates by permuting HLA or CMV assignments 20 times. In a later analysis, co-occurring TCRs were grouped using DBSCAN, with TCRdist sequence similarity added in when clustering inside HLA-allele-positive subsets. Repertoires with fewer than 30,000 or more than 120,000 public chains were left out of co-occurrence clustering, as were about 5 repertoires with anomalous nucleotide sharing. Entries here come from immuneACCESS through TCRdb and include only in-frame sequences with V and J called. Some clones fail to appear in such tables; in the studies checked, an unresolved V gene covers under half of the shortfall, and the cause of the remainder is unknown. Clonal size and the V and J genes are those of that table, whereas D and trimming came from the DNA. The sample profile shows about 140,000 clones; around 84% of them were found once. In total, the top ten clones hold 2% to 2.5% of the sample.

In total, 630 or so healthy bone marrow donors made up the cohort. At the time of sampling, all cohort members were nominally healthy, though unrecorded immune exposures were likely present. The donor tested CMV seronegative and was one of the 352 seronegative cohort members. Each donor provided a peripheral blood sample, and peripheral blood mononuclear cells were used for TCR beta sequencing. Genomic DNA was extracted from the blood cell samples with the Qiagen DNeasy Blood Extraction Kit. The CDR3, cysteine through phenylalanine, is 14 amino acids long. The sequence is cut down to CDR3 DNA, 42 bases in frame from base 1. V is reduced by 5 bases and J by 1 base, leaving a spacing of 11 bases between them. From the germline V gene, CDR1 is SGHAT and CDR2 is FQNNGV.

The sequencing sample was made of PBMCs. The TCR comes from a boy aged 2 to 10 in good health and CMV-seronegative. Rearrangement joined TRBV11-2 to TRBJ1-1; the D segment cannot be called with confidence. The CDR3 reads CASSRGIPNTEAFF. Read as DNA, the sequence is TGTGCCAGCAGCAGAGGGATACCGAACACTGAAGCTTTCTTT.